The 23 T cell receptor beta chains below all came from one sample that was sequenced in a study of T cell changes during pregnancy in multiple sclerosis (dated by TCRdb to between 2017 and 2020). The protocol used for the library was the immunoSEQ multiplex PCR assay. Imported from immuneACCESS, the table was reduced by TCRdb to in-frame sequences with V and J called. These copies leave out some clones; in studies compared against another copy, an unresolved V gene accounts for under half, and the cause of the remainder is not known. The sample table records 45,000 to 65,000 clones; 80% to 95% of these occur just once. The leading ten clones occupy less than 0.5% of the sample. The sample in question was CD4+ T cells from peripheral blood mononuclear cells, obtained in the third trimester of pregnancy. These receptors all stem from a female donor with multiple sclerosis, enrolled in a pregnancy study.

This clone was observed a few times. The chain's CDR3 is CASRHDSSYEQYF. In nucleotides, the CDR3 is TGTGCCAGCAGACATGACAGCTCCTACGAGCAGTACTTC. The rearrangement links TRBV6-5 to TRBJ2-7, with D perhaps TRBD1 (5 bases). The CDR3 is 13 residues long. Germline V gene lookup returns CDR1 MNHEY and CDR2 SVGAGI. V gave up 6 bases and J gave up 0 bases, with 9 bases separating them.

This sequence joins TRBV29-1 and TRBJ1-1, with D perhaps matching TRBD1 (6 bases). Germline V CDR1 and CDR2: SQVTM, ANQGSEA. V lost 7 bases and J 1 base, leaving 16 bases between the germline ends. CDR3 length: 14 residues. CDR3 in DNA: TGCAGCGGTGGCGGTGACAGGAGGAACACTGAAGCTTTCTTT. Amino acid sequence: CSGGGDRRNTEAFF.

This sequence joins TRBV29-1 and TRBJ2-3; 8 bases are a match to TRBD1. CDR1 is SQVTM and CDR2 is ANQGSEA in the germline V gene. The CDR3 totals 14 residues. Trimming took 1 base from V and 6 from J; bases not matched to a gene: 6. The CDR3 is CSVEGQGSRDTQYF. CDR3 bases: TGCAGCGTTGAAGGACAGGGGAGTAGGGATACGCAGTATTTT.

The chain carries TRBV6-1 and TRBJ2-4; 11 bases map to TRBD2. The CDR3 covers 14 residues. Germline V gene data show CDR1 as MNHNS and CDR2 as SASEGT. Trimming removed 5 bases from V and 6 bases from J; junction bases left unmatched: 3. The DNA of the CDR3 is TGTGCCAGCAGTCTAGCGGGGGGATCAAACATTCAGTACTTC. Its translation: CASSLAGGSNIQYF.

J is TRBJ2-5 and V is TRBV25-1; TRBD2 matches at 7 bases. The CDR3 runs to 14 residues. Germline values: CDR1 MGHDK, CDR2 SYGVNS. The V and J ends lost 3 bases and 5 bases, in that order; junction bases with no gene match: 6. The CDR3 loop is CASSDRLAGETQYF. CDR3 bases: TGTGCCAGCAGTGATCGACTAGCCGGGGAGACCCAGTACTTC.

The rearrangement joins TRBV6-5 to TRBJ1-3, with unresolved D. The V end was cut by 2 bases, the J end by 0 bases, with 11 bases between. This CDR3 is 16 amino acids long. Germline values: CDR1 MNHEY, CDR2 SVGAGI. CDR3 coding DNA: TGTGCCAGCAGTTACACCCAGATCACCTCTGGAAACACCATATATTTT. It codes for CASSYTQITSGNTIYF.

This rearrangement joins TRBV5-1 to TRBJ1-6; D gene unclear. Germline V CDR1 and CDR2: SGHRS, YFSETQ. V was trimmed by 2 bases and J by 6 bases, leaving 9 bases between them. This CDR3 comprises 14 residues. The CDR3 loop reads CASSFTVANSPLHF. The CDR3 DNA sequence: TGCGCCAGCAGCTTCACAGTTGCTAATTCACCCCTCCACTTT.

This clone was seen a single time. The rearrangement links TRBV25-1 to TRBJ2-7, with D tentatively TRBD1 (5 bases). With 5 bases removed from V and 3 bases from J, the gap between germline ends came to 17 bases. CDR3 size: 15 residues. Germline V lookup: CDR1 MGHDK, CDR2 SYGVNS. The CDR3 region is CASSRPGPPYYEQYF. CDR3 in DNA: TGTGCCAGCAGTCGTCCAGGGCCTCCCTACTACGAGCAGTACTTC.

The rearrangement links TRBV19 to TRBJ1-1, with D perhaps matching TRBD1 (5 bases). Looked up from germline, CDR1 is LNHDA and CDR2 is SQIVND (reference sequence). CDR3 length equals 12 residues. Trimming took off 2 bases at V and 7 bases at J, with 8 bases between the two ends. This CDR3 reads CASSITGIEAFF. In DNA form, the CDR3 reads TGTGCCAGTAGTATAACAGGAATTGAAGCTTTCTTT.

The V and J genes are TRBV5-4 and TRBJ2-7; 7 nucleotides align to TRBD1. The CDR3 has 16 amino acids. Trimming removed 5 bases from V and 8 bases from J; junction bases left unmatched: 19. Germline V gene data show CDR1 as SGHNT and CDR2 as YYREEE (reference sequence). CDR3 in amino acids: CASSATGVDLSTKQYF. CDR3 bases: TGTGCCAGCAGTGCTACAGGGGTCGATCTGTCTACGAAGCAGTACTTC.

The rearrangement uses TRBV30 and TRBJ2-5; TRBD2 agrees at 13 bases. Germline CDR1 is GTSNPN and CDR2 is SVGIG (reference sequence). V shed 3 bases, J shed 5 bases, and the junction held 0 bases outside the gene matches. The CDR3 has 13 amino acids. CDR3 in DNA: TGTGCCTGGAGACTAGCGGGGGGGGAGACCCAGTACTTC. Encoded protein: CAWRLAGGETQYF.

In its sample, this clone was seen a few times. The rearrangement links TRBV5-8 to TRBJ1-5; D is undetermined. The CDR3 covers 12 residues. V was cut by 1 base and J by 5 bases, with 4 bases left in between. Germline assignment: CDR1 SGHTS and CDR2 YDEGEE. The CDR3 DNA sequence: TGTGCCAGCAGCTTGTCTCATCAGCCCCAGCATTTT. Amino acids: CASSLSHQPQHF.

The rearrangement links TRBV6-6 to TRBJ2-7; TRBD2 might be the D (6 bases). CDR1 and CDR2 (germline): MNHNY, SVGAGI (reference sequence). This CDR3 is 14 amino acids long. V was cut by 5 bases and J by 3 bases, with 14 bases left in between. In DNA form, the CDR3 reads TGTGCCAGCAGTACAGGAGGGGCGAGCTACGAGCAGTACTTC. It encodes CASSTGGASYEQYF.

The gene calls are TRBV13 and TRBJ2-3, with TRBD2 matching over 10 bases. V trimming: 6 bases; J trimming: 6 bases; junction bases outside the gene matches: 3. The CDR3 length is 13 residues. The V gene's germline CDR1 is PRHDT and CDR2 FYEKMQ (reference sequence). The CDR3 protein is CASRTTSGDTQYF. CDR3 nucleotide sequence: TGTGCCAGCAGGACGACTAGCGGGGATACGCAGTATTTT.

The chain uses TRBV5-5 and TRBJ1-1; 9 bases match TRBD1. With V trimmed by 4 bases and J by 0 bases, 1 base remained unmatched. The germline V gene has CDR1 SGHKS and CDR2 YYEKEE (reference sequence). This CDR3 has 14 amino acids. CDR3 sequence: CASSRTGVNTEAFF. Here the CDR3 DNA reads TGTGCCAGCAGCCGGACAGGGGTGAACACTGAAGCTTTCTTT.

The chain has TRBV5-1 and TRBJ2-1; D unresolved. Between the trimmed V and J ends, which lost 0 bases and 8 bases, there was a span of 3 bases. The CDR3 spans 11 residues. The V gene's germline CDR1 is SGHRS and CDR2 YFSETQ. The CDR3 loop is CASSLVDEQFF. The CDR3 bases are TGCGCCAGCAGCTTGGTCGATGAGCAGTTCTTC.

A few counts support this clone. CDR3 residues: CASRPQGQYNEQFF. The CDR3 coding sequence is TGTGCCAGCAGACCCCAGGGACAGTACAATGAGCAGTTCTTC. The gene calls are TRBV7-2 and TRBJ2-1, with 7 bases identical to TRBD1. Losses at the gene ends were 6 bases for V and 4 bases for J; bases not matched to a gene: 6. The CDR3 is 14 residues long. Per the germline V gene, CDR1 is SGHTA and CDR2 is FQGNSA.

V gene TRBV7-6 combines with J gene TRBJ2-5; D gene ambiguous. V gave up 1 base and J gave up 2 bases, with 8 bases separating them. This CDR3 is 14 amino acids long. Germline V gene sequence: CDR1 SGHVS, CDR2 FNYEAQ. The chain's CDR3 is CASSLGRKQETQYF. DNA of the CDR3: TGTGCCAGCAGCTTAGGCAGAAAACAAGAGACCCAGTACTTC.

The chain couples TRBV6-5 to TRBJ1-2; tentative D call: TRBD1 (6 bases). V lost 7 bases, J lost 0 bases, and 15 bases lay in between. This CDR3 has 15 amino acids. The germline gives CDR1 MNHEY, CDR2 SVGAGI. CDR3 bases: TGTGCCAGCATACCGACAGGCCAGTCTAACTATGGCTACACCTTC. Amino acid sequence: CASIPTGQSNYGYTF.

The rearrangement uses TRBV7-9 and TRBJ1-1; the D gene is possibly TRBD1 (5 bases). The CDR3 length is 13 residues. V gave up 5 bases and J gave up 0 bases, with 7 bases separating them. Germline CDR1 SEHNR, CDR2 FQNEAQ (reference sequence). This chain's CDR3 is CASSTQVNTEAFF. The CDR3 region has the DNA TGTGCCAGCAGCACACAGGTGAACACTGAAGCTTTCTTT. Complete variable domain (other parts from reference TRBV7-9 and TRBJ1-1): DTGVSQNPRHKITKRGQNVTFRCDPISEHNRLYWYRQTLGQGPEFLTYFQNEAQLEKSRLLSDRFSAERPKGSFSTLEIQRTEQGDSAMYLCASSTQVNTEAFFGQGTRLTVV.

The rearrangement uses TRBV18 and TRBJ2-7, with TRBD1 matching 9 bases. The CDR3 is 15 residues long. Trimming at V came to 3 bases and at J to 4 bases, leaving 7 bases not matched to a gene. Looked up from germline, CDR1 is KGHSH and CDR2 is LQKENI. As DNA, the CDR3 is TGTGCCAGCTCACCCAATTGGGGACAGGGTTACGAGCAGTACTTC. Protein product: CASSPNWGQGYEQYF.

CDR3 in DNA: TGTGCCTGGAGTACAAATAGCGGGGGGGCCGCAGATACGCAGTATTTT. Protein sequence: CAWSTNSGGAADTQYF. The rearrangement links TRBV30 to TRBJ2-3; TRBD2 matches 11 bases. The germline gives CDR1 GTSNPN, CDR2 SVGIG (reference sequence). The length of the CDR3 is 16 residues. V shed 2 bases and J 4 bases; nucleotides not matched to a gene: 8.

This clone was picked up one time. The chain carries TRBV5-1 and TRBJ1-5, with TRBD1 identical over 10 bases. Germline V lookup: CDR1 SGHRS, CDR2 YFSETQ. The J segment lost 4 bases and the V segment lost 4 bases, leaving 5 bases of the junction unmatched. CDR3 length: 15 residues. Written as DNA, the CDR3 is TGCGCCAGCAGCAGCGGGACAGGGGTAAATCAGCCCCAGCATTTT. Translation: CASSSGTGVNQPQHF.